These 6 T cell receptor beta chains originate from one sample sequenced in a study of shared clonotypes between healthy human individuals. CD8 cells classed as naive were CD45RO-negative and positively selected for CCR7, excluding terminally differentiated effector memory CD45RA+ cells. Method: immunoSEQ multiplex PCR; TCRdb's copy keeps in-frame clones and lacks some. This sample has 600,000 or so clones, with roughly 98% found just once. The specimen sequenced was naive CD8+ T cells sorted from blood. These receptors all stem from a man aged 25 to 40 in good health.

This sequence joins TRBV27 and TRBJ1-5; D possibly corresponds to TRBD1 (6 bases). Germline V gene sequence: CDR1 MNHEY, CDR2 SMNVEV (reference sequence). V was clipped by 5 bases and J by 3 bases, with 11 bases between them. The CDR3 spans 14 residues. The CDR3 region has the DNA TGTGCCAGCAGTCCGGGGACACCCAATCAGCCCCAGCATTTT. It specifies CASSPGTPNQPQHF.

V is TRBV25-1 and J is TRBJ1-1; D is possibly TRBD1 (6 bases). The CDR3 length is 15 residues. Germline V lookup: CDR1 MGHDK, CDR2 SYGVNS. With 1 base removed from V and 1 base from J, the gap between germline ends came to 10 bases. The CDR3 region is CASSELGQPNTEAFF. CDR3 nucleotide sequence: TGTGCCAGCAGTGAATTGGGACAACCGAACACTGAAGCTTTCTTT.

J is TRBJ2-3 and V is TRBV13, with D possibly TRBD2 on 6 matching bases. V lost 0 bases, J lost 4 bases, and 11 bases lay in between. CDR3 length: 15 amino acids. Per the germline V gene, CDR1 is PRHDT and CDR2 is FYEKMQ (reference sequence). DNA for the CDR3: TGTGCCAGCAGCTTAGGCGGAGGGCCCGCAGATACGCAGTATTTT. Protein product: CASSLGGGPADTQYF.

The chain employs TRBV7-6 and TRBJ1-1; TRBD1 matches at 8 bases. Trimming removed 1 base from V and 0 bases from J; junction bases left unmatched: 7. CDR1 and CDR2 (germline): SGHVS, FNYEAQ. This CDR3 has 17 residues. This CDR3 reads CASSLGTGPPMNTEAFF. The CDR3 nucleotides read TGTGCCAGCAGCTTAGGGACAGGGCCACCGATGAACACTGAAGCTTTCTTT.

The chain has TRBV10-3 and TRBJ1-3; D uncertain. Per germline, CDR1 ENHRY and CDR2 SYGVKD. V was clipped by 3 bases and J by 4 bases, with 10 bases between them. CDR3 length equals 14 residues. CDR3 in amino acids: CAISDHQLGNTIYF. CDR3 nucleotides: TGTGCCATCAGTGATCATCAGTTGGGAAACACCATATATTTT.

The rearrangement links TRBV7-2 to TRBJ2-2; D is unclear. V gave up 5 bases and J gave up 1 base, with 14 bases separating them. The CDR3 spans 16 residues. In germline, CDR1 is SGHTA, CDR2 FQGNSA. Here the CDR3 reads CASSPVEWQNTGELFF. Here the CDR3 DNA reads TGTGCCAGCAGCCCAGTAGAGTGGCAGAACACCGGGGAGCTGTTTTTT.